This TCR beta chain was identified in a study of shared clonotypes between healthy human individuals. V trimming: 2 bases; J trimming: 4 bases; junction bases outside the gene matches: 9. This CDR3 contains 16 residues. CDR1 and CDR2 from the germline V gene are MNHNY and SVGAGI (reference sequence). Comment on this clone: The antigen is not known.

Using immunoSEQ multiplex PCR, the repertoire was profiled, and TCRdb retains in-frame clones only, with some absent. The table includes fewer than 850,000 clones, 90% detected once. Regarding the study as a whole: Represented genetic and exposure-history diversity was restricted by having few donors.

The TCR comes from a man aged 18 to 29 in good health. Some clones in this sample may be carry-over from other donors' samples. The V call is TRBV6-6, the J call TRBJ2-7, with 9 bases fitting TRBD2. Sequenced sample: memory CD8+ T cells from PBMCs. The subset here: CD45RO+ cells pooled with CCR7-negative TemRA cells. CDR3 residues: CASSYRSSGSPYEQYF. The CDR3 bases are TGTGCCAGCAGTTACAGGAGTAGCGGGAGTCCTTACGAGCAGTACTTC.